Shown below are 30 T cell receptor beta chains from a single sample sequenced in a study of regulatory T cells in long-lasting Graves disease. As to time point: persistent/refractory GD, antithyroid drugs over 5 years with positive TRAb. RNA isolated from PBMCs was used to make the TCR library. Arm-PCR with iRepertoire HTBI primers amplified the CDR3 regions for these TCR beta libraries. Via MiXCR, TCRdb re-called the multiplex PCR reads, giving one row per CDR3 protein. The table lists about 430,000 distinct CDR3 sequences, roughly 21% of them singletons, with roughly an eighth in the top ten. Specimen: peripheral blood mononuclear cells (PBMCs), collected when the disease was refractory, from a patient treated with antithyroid drugs. The receptors stem from a female donor with Graves disease.

This clonotype was counted ten times or more. The V and J genes are TRBV28 and TRBJ1-4; 8 bases align to TRBD1. Germline assignment: CDR1 MDHEN and CDR2 SYDVKM. CDR3 length: 16 amino acids. V shed 3 bases and J 3 bases; nucleotides not matched to a gene: 6. The CDR3 spells CASSFLGTGPNEKLFF. The DNA for the CDR3 is TGTGCCAGCAGTTTCCTCGGGACAGGACCTAATGAAAAACTGTTTTTT. Filled out from reference TRBV28 and TRBJ1-4, the complete variable domain reads DVKVTQSSRYLVKRTGEKVFLECVQDMDHENMFWYRQDPGLGLRLIYFSYDVKMKEKGDIPEGYSVSREKKERFSLILESASTNQTSMYLCASSFLGTGPNEKLFFGSGTQLSVL.

CDR3 coding DNA: TGTGCCAGCAGCCAAAAGGGGACAGCCGGGACTAGCGGGAGATACAATGAGCAGTTCTTC. This encodes CASSQKGTAGTSGRYNEQFF. The chain is built from TRBV4-2 and TRBJ2-1; 14 bases fit TRBD2. The CDR3 is 20 amino acids. CDR1 and CDR2 (germline): LGHNA, YNFKEQ. Trimming removed 2 bases from V and 4 bases from J; junction bases left unmatched: 13.

Turning to this clonotype: A read error may be the cause here, since a much bigger clone is one base away. The rearrangement uses TRBV2 and TRBJ2-7; D is possibly TRBD1 (6 bases). The CDR3 sequence is 14 residues long. The germline V and J ends were trimmed by 10 bases and 5 bases, with 21 bases remaining between them. CDR1 is SNHLY, CDR2 FYNNEI, per germline. CDR3 bases: TGTGCCATCAGCCAACAGGGTGAGGGCAACGAGCAGTACTTC. Residues: CAISQQGEGNEQYF.

This chain connects TRBV20-1 to TRBJ2-7; TRBD2 agrees at 8 bases. In germline, CDR1 is DFQATT, CDR2 SNEGSKA (reference sequence). The CDR3 runs 16 residues. V trimming: 0 bases; J trimming: 3 bases; junction bases outside the gene matches: 10. The CDR3 region has the DNA TGCAGTGCTAGAGACCTCGGGGGGGCAGCGGGCTACGAGCAGTACTTC. This sequence encodes CSARDLGGAAGYEQYF.

This clonotype was recorded at least ten times. The chain couples TRBV20-1 to TRBJ2-7, with D unclear. This CDR3 contains 11 residues. In germline, CDR1 is DFQATT, CDR2 SNEGSKA (reference sequence). Trimming cost V 1 base and J 6 bases, with 7 bases left between them. The CDR3 here is CSARGNSEQYF. CDR3 in DNA: TGCAGTGCTAGAGGGAACAGCGAGCAGTACTTC.

This clonotype has a count of ten or more. V is TRBV28 and J is TRBJ1-5; 11 positions agree with TRBD1. V was pared by 8 bases and J by 5 bases, with 8 bases of the junction left unmatched. Germline CDR1 reads MDHEN; CDR2 reads SYDVKM. The CDR3 spans 15 residues. This CDR3 is CASGAGQGAYQPQHF. The CDR3 nucleotides read TGTGCCAGCGGGGCCGGACAGGGGGCTTATCAGCCCCAGCATTTT.

This clonotype was seen only a few times. The J gene is TRBJ2-7, the V gene TRBV20-1; TRBD1 aligns across 9 bases. This CDR3 contains 14 residues. The germline CDR1 and CDR2 sequences are DFQATT and SNEGSKA (reference sequence). With V trimmed by 7 bases and J by 4 bases, 11 bases remained unmatched. CDR3 sequence (DNA): TGCAGTGTCCTAGGGACAGGGTATAATTACGAGCAGTACTTC. It codes for CSVLGTGYNYEQYF.

This clonotype has at least ten counts. The rearrangement links TRBV20-1 to TRBJ2-5, with 11 positions matching TRBD2. This CDR3 contains 16 residues. Germline loops: CDR1 DFQATT, CDR2 SNEGSKA (reference sequence). J was trimmed by 4 bases and V by 6 bases; bases with no gene match: 13. In DNA form, the CDR3 reads TGCAGTGCAAATGATGGGACTAGCGGACTTCCAGAGACCCAGTACTTC. It is translated as CSANDGTSGLPETQYF.

This clonotype occurred a few times. V gene TRBV7-9 combines with J gene TRBJ1-5; 10 bases align to TRBD1. Germline V CDR1 and CDR2: SEHNR, FQNEAQ (reference sequence). The V gene end was trimmed by 5 bases and the J gene end by 1 base; junction bases not matched to a gene: 5. This CDR3 has 16 residues. The CDR3 coding sequence is TGTGCCAGCAGCGTCGGACAGGGGGGAAGCAATCAGCCCCAGCATTTT. Amino acids: CASSVGQGGSNQPQHF.

The chain uses TRBV29-1 and TRBJ2-7, with 7 bases identical to TRBD2. Trimming took 5 bases from V and 0 from J; bases not matched to a gene: 10. Germline lookup yields CDR1 SQVTM and CDR2 ANQGSEA. The CDR3 spans 15 residues. The CDR3 bases are TGCAGCGTTTTGGGGGGGATCCTGAGCTCCTACGAGCAGTACTTC. Translated: CSVLGGILSSYEQYF.

This clonotype has a count of ten or more. This chain links TRBV24-1 with TRBJ2-5, with 7 positions matching TRBD1. The length of the CDR3 is 16 residues. The V and J ends lost 3 bases and 0 bases, in that order; junction bases with no gene match: 6. Per the germline V gene, CDR1 is KGHDR and CDR2 is SFDVKD. CDR3 sequence: CATSDAKTGNQETQYF. In DNA, the CDR3 is TGTGCCACCAGTGATGCCAAGACAGGGAACCAAGAGACCCAGTACTTC.

This clonotype was detected a few times. J is TRBJ2-2 and V is TRBV27; perhaps D is TRBD1 or TRBD2 (5 bases each). The CDR3 totals 16 residues. Trimming left V 4 bases short and J 5 bases short, with 17 bases between. Germline V gene sequence: CDR1 MNHEY, CDR2 SMNVEV (reference sequence). The CDR3 coding sequence is TGTGCCAGCAGTTCCCTGAAGGGACGGGGAACCGGGGAGCTGTTTTTT. Translation: CASSSLKGRGTGELFF.

This clonotype has just a few counts. The rearrangement links TRBV4-1 to TRBJ1-2; D is undetermined. V was shortened by 1 base and J by 0 bases, with 6 bases between the two germline ends. Germline V CDR1 and CDR2: MGHRA, YSYEKL. The CDR3 sequence is 14 residues long. The CDR3 region has the DNA TGCGCCAGCAGCCAAGCCGGGTCTAACTATGGCTACACCTTC. This codes for CASSQAGSNYGYTF.

This clonotype has ten or more counts. The chain joins TRBV2 to TRBJ1-3, with D possibly TRBD1 on 6 matching bases. The CDR3 totals 14 residues. V was shortened by 3 bases and J by 4 bases, with 10 bases between the two germline ends. The germline V gene encodes CDR1 SNHLY and CDR2 FYNNEI. CDR3 in DNA: TGTGCCAGCAGTGAGCGGGGGGCAGGAAACACCATATATTTT. Its translation: CASSERGAGNTIYF.

This chain joins TRBV29-1 and TRBJ1-1, with 8 nucleotides matching TRBD1. The CDR3 runs to 11 residues. In germline, CDR1 is SQVTM, CDR2 ANQGSEA. CDR3 sequence: CKGTGGTEAFF. The CDR3 coding sequence is TGCAAGGGAACAGGGGGCACTGAAGCTTTCTTT.

The chain uses TRBV7-2 and TRBJ1-4; TRBD1 matches 7 bases. Germline CDR1 and CDR2: SGHTA and FQGNSA. V was pared by 1 base and J by 8 bases, with 4 bases of the junction left unmatched. The CDR3 loop spans 14 amino acids. CDR3 in DNA: TGTGCCAGCAGCTTAGGGCAGGGGGAAGAAAAACTGTTTTTT. It yields the protein CASSLGQGEEKLFF.

This clonotype was observed at least ten times. The chain recombines TRBV30 with TRBJ1-2, with TRBD1 as a possible D gene (6 bases). Trimming cost V 3 bases and J 8 bases, with 13 bases left between them. This CDR3 has 12 amino acids. Germline V gene sequence: CDR1 GTSNPN, CDR2 SVGIG (reference sequence). The chain's CDR3 is CAWRWAGDGYTF. The CDR3 region has the DNA TGTGCCTGGAGGTGGGCAGGGGACGGCTACACCTTC.

This clonotype was counted between two and nine times. The DNA of the CDR3 is TGTGCCAGCAGTTTAAGCAGGACTAGCGGGAGGGAAAGCACAGATACGCAGTATTTT. Encoded protein: CASSLSRTSGRESTDTQYF. The chain has TRBV28 and TRBJ2-3; 15 bases are a match to TRBD2. The CDR3 length is 19 residues. Germline V gives CDR1 MDHEN, CDR2 SYDVKM. Losses at the gene ends were 2 bases for V and 0 bases for J; bases not matched to a gene: 6.

A remark on this clonotype: A read error is possible here, since a much larger clone lies one base away. The rearrangement joins TRBV19 to TRBJ1-5; a possible D gene is TRBD1 (6 bases). Germline CDR1 is LNHDA and CDR2 is SQIVND (reference sequence). This CDR3 region has 14 residues. The germline V and J ends were trimmed by 7 bases and 3 bases, with 13 bases remaining between them. The CDR3 bases are TGTGCCAGTAATCCGCAGGGGTCCAATCAGCCCCAGCATTTT. Translated: CASNPQGSNQPQHF. The full variable domain, completed using reference TRBV19 and TRBJ1-5, is DGGITQSPKYLFRKEGQNVTLSCEQNLNHDAMYWYRQDPGQGLRLIYYSQIVNDFQKGDIAEGYSVSREKKESFPLTVTSAQKNPTAFYLCASNPQGSNQPQHFGDGTRLSIL.

This clonotype showed up just a few times. The V and J genes are TRBV9 and TRBJ2-7; 7 bases are a match to TRBD2. V dropped 0 bases and J dropped 2; count of bases not matched to a gene: 11. Looked up from germline, CDR1 is SGDLS and CDR2 is YYNGEE. CDR3 length: 17 amino acids. This chain's CDR3 is CASSVGMGGRIPYEQYF. The CDR3 nucleotides are TGTGCCAGCAGCGTAGGCATGGGCGGGAGAATCCCCTACGAGCAGTACTTC.

Notes on this clonotype: Sequence at one end of the junction differs from germline and may be a read error. This chain uses TRBV2 with TRBJ2-7, with 13 bases identical to TRBD2. The V gene's germline CDR1 is SNHLY and CDR2 FYNNEI. This CDR3 spans 17 amino acids. The CDR3 spells CASRREQGTSGKYGQYF. The CDR3 coding sequence is TGTGCCAGCAGGCGGGAGCAGGGGACTAGCGGGAAATACGGGCAGTACTTC.

Turning to this clonotype: A much larger clone differs from this one at a single base, so this may be a read error. The V gene is TRBV20-1, the J gene TRBJ2-7; 11 positions match TRBD2. CDR3 length: 17 amino acids. V lost 7 bases, J lost 0 bases, and 14 bases stayed unmatched. Germline V gives CDR1 DFQATT, CDR2 SNEGSKA (reference sequence). The chain's CDR3 is CSGDPGLAEGPSYEQYF. As DNA, the CDR3 is TGCAGTGGGGACCCGGGACTAGCGGAAGGTCCCTCCTACGAGCAGTACTTC.

The V gene is TRBV5-1, the J gene TRBJ2-7; D is possibly TRBD2 (5 bases). Looked up from germline, CDR1 is SGHRS and CDR2 is YFSETQ. The ends were cut back, 3 bases at V and 7 bases at J, with 14 bases in the middle. The CDR3 runs 13 residues. CDR3 in amino acids: CASSWEPKGEQYF. DNA for the CDR3: TGCGCCAGCAGCTGGGAGCCCAAGGGTGAGCAGTACTTC.

This clonotype was seen more than once but under ten times. This chain links TRBV4-1 with TRBJ2-6, with D possibly TRBD1 on 7 matching bases. The CDR3 has 18 amino acids. V was shortened by 1 base and J by 1 base, with 14 bases between the two germline ends. Germline loops: CDR1 MGHRA, CDR2 YSYEKL. As DNA, the CDR3 is TGCGCCAGCAGCCAAGGGCAGGGGGGAGTTTCTGGGGCCAACGTCCTGACTTTC. Translated, it gives CASSQGQGGVSGANVLTF.

This chain connects TRBV11-2 to TRBJ2-7; D possibly corresponds to TRBD2 (5 bases). Germline CDR1 and CDR2: SGHAT and FQNNGV. Trimming took 2 bases from V and 0 from J, leaving 8 bases between them. The CDR3 extends over 14 amino acids. The CDR3 coding sequence is TGTGCCAGCAGCTTAAGGAGGTACTCCTACGAGCAGTACTTC. Protein product: CASSLRRYSYEQYF.

The sample holds a few counts of this clonotype. The V gene is TRBV11-2, the J gene TRBJ2-1; the D gene is possibly TRBD2 (6 bases). This CDR3 has 14 amino acids. The V and J ends lost 1 base and 4 bases respectively, with 8 bases between them. The germline V gene encodes CDR1 SGHAT and CDR2 FQNNGV. CDR3 region: CASSLVGTYNEQFF. In DNA, the CDR3 is TGTGCCAGCAGCTTAGTGGGGACTTACAATGAGCAGTTCTTC.

The chain has TRBV28 and TRBJ2-1, with a tentative D call TRBD1 (5 bases). Germline V gene sequence: CDR1 MDHEN, CDR2 SYDVKM. The V gene lost 5 bases and the J gene lost 7 bases, with 15 bases spanning the gap. The CDR3 extends over 14 amino acids. CDR3 sequence: CASSIHQGFNEQFF. CDR3 DNA sequence: TGTGCCAGCAGTATACACCAGGGTTTTAATGAGCAGTTCTTC.

This clonotype appeared many times. The V and J genes are TRBV28 and TRBJ2-5; D remains unclear. Trimming took off 2 bases at V and 3 bases at J, with 10 bases between the two ends. Germline V gene lookup returns CDR1 MDHEN and CDR2 SYDVKM. This CDR3 is built from 14 residues. CDR3 sequence: CASSLRLLEETQYF. As DNA, the CDR3 is TGTGCCAGCAGTTTAAGACTTTTAGAAGAGACCCAGTACTTC.

This clonotype was recorded only once. The rearrangement joins TRBV27 to TRBJ1-1; TRBD1 aligns across 10 bases. V lost 2 bases to trimming and J lost 4 bases; unmatched junction nucleotides: 4. This CDR3 is built from 15 residues. In germline, CDR1 is MNHEY, CDR2 SMNVEV (reference sequence). The CDR3 DNA reads TGTGCCAGCAGTTTAGACAGGGGGCGCATCACTGAAGCTTTCTTT. Its translation is CASSLDRGRITEAFF.

This clonotype was found many times. V usage is TRBV3-1 and J usage is TRBJ1-1; perhaps TRBD1 as D (5 bases). Trimming pared 1 base from V and 0 bases from J, leaving 6 bases between. CDR1 LGHDT and CDR2 YNNKEL come from the germline V gene (reference sequence). The CDR3 is 14 amino acids. CDR3 nucleotide sequence: TGTGCCAGCAGCCAAGGGGGCCTGAACACTGAAGCTTTCTTT. This sequence encodes CASSQGGLNTEAFF.